The next 13 T cell receptor beta chains were all read from a single sample in a study of control samples from healthy donors and cancer patients. Libraries were prepared by immunoSEQ multiplex PCR; TCRdb keeps only in-frame clonotypes and omits some of them. The sample lists more than 140,000 clones, 91% seen once, with more than 6.5% in the top ten. Sequenced input: blood. These TCRs come from a man aged 18-30 years in good health.

The chain recombines TRBV6-4 with TRBJ2-5; D is ambiguous. The CDR3 has 12 residues. V was clipped by 0 bases and J by 5 bases, with 4 bases between them. CDR1 is MRHNA, CDR2 SNTAGT, per germline. CDR3 bases: TGTGCCAGCAGTGACTCAAAGGAGACCCAGTACTTC. Amino acids: CASSDSKETQYF.

V gene TRBV5-1 combines with J gene TRBJ2-1; 7 bases are shared with TRBD2. After removal of 1 base from V and 5 bases from J, the junction contained 6 bases not matched to a gene. CDR1 SGHRS and CDR2 YFSETQ come from the germline V gene. There are 15 residues in the CDR3. The CDR3 DNA reads TGCGCCAGCAGCTTGAACAGCGGGGCAAACAATGAGCAGTTCTTC. This encodes CASSLNSGANNEQFF.

The chain links TRBV5-4 to TRBJ1-1; D not certain. The CDR3 is made up of 13 amino acids. Trimming took off 9 bases at V and 6 bases at J, with 18 bases between the two ends. The germline V gene encodes CDR1 SGHNT and CDR2 YYREEE (reference sequence). CDR3 protein: CANSQQKGPEAFF. CDR3 sequence (DNA): TGTGCCAACTCTCAACAAAAGGGTCCTGAAGCTTTCTTT.

The chain couples TRBV5-1 to TRBJ1-1; D is possibly TRBD1 (5 bases). Germline CDR1 and CDR2: SGHRS and YFSETQ. The CDR3 extends over 13 amino acids. V lost 0 bases and J lost 4, with 7 bases in between. The CDR3 is CASSLAGLTEAFF. CDR3 in DNA: TGCGCCAGCAGCTTGGCGGGACTCACTGAAGCTTTCTTT.

This clone was seen a single time. The gene calls are TRBV7-2 and TRBJ1-5; D gene ambiguous. Germline CDR1 SGHTA, CDR2 FQGNSA. Trimming cost V 1 base and J 7 bases, with 8 bases left between them. The CDR3 is made up of 13 amino acids. In DNA form, the CDR3 reads TGTGCCAGCAGCTTAGGGTTTAGCCAGCCCCAGCATTTT. It codes for CASSLGFSQPQHF.

The rearrangement uses TRBV20-1 and TRBJ1-2; no definite D call. The CDR3 has 9 residues. Looked up from germline, CDR1 is DFQATT and CDR2 is SNEGSKA (reference sequence). V lost 7 bases, J lost 6 bases, and 6 bases lay in between. CDR3 sequence reads: CSGLDGYTF. The CDR3 DNA reads as TGCAGTGGATTAGATGGCTACACCTTC.

This clone is a singleton in its sample. This chain links TRBV30 with TRBJ1-1; D may be TRBD1 (5 bases). V was pared by 2 bases and J by 6 bases, with 16 bases between. This CDR3 contains 14 residues. Germline CDR1 and CDR2: GTSNPN and SVGIG (reference sequence). CDR3 in DNA: TGTGCCTGGAGTTTAGGGGCCGGAAGGCCTGAAGCTTTCTTT. The encoded protein is CAWSLGAGRPEAFF.

The CDR3 DNA reads as TGTGCCAGTGAAGGAGTCGGACAAGAGACCCAGTACTTC. Encoded protein: CASEGVGQETQYF. The J gene is TRBJ2-5, the V gene TRBV6-5; no clear D. This CDR3 is built from 13 residues. V was clipped by 9 bases and J by 2 bases, with 13 bases between them. Germline values: CDR1 MNHEY, CDR2 SVGAGI.

The chain couples TRBV4-3 to TRBJ1-2; a weak D match, TRBD1 (5 bases). This CDR3 has 14 residues. From germline, CDR1 is LGHNA and CDR2 YSLEER. V was cut by 4 bases and J by 6 bases, with 15 bases left in between. Here the CDR3 reads CASSLNRLGHGYTF. The CDR3 DNA reads TGCGCCAGCAGCCTCAATAGGTTGGGACATGGCTACACCTTC.

This clone was counted a single time. The chain employs TRBV28 and TRBJ1-1; 10 bases are shared with TRBD1. CDR3 size: 15 residues. Germline trimming cut 5 bases from V and 5 bases from J; bases unmatched to any gene: 8. CDR1 is MDHEN, CDR2 SYDVKM, per germline. As DNA, the CDR3 is TGTGCCAGCAGTAGGACAGGGGGTGGACGGACTGAAGCTTTCTTT. It is translated as CASSRTGGGRTEAFF. Full variable domain (remainder filled in from reference TRBV28 and TRBJ1-1): DVKVTQSSRYLVKRTGEKVFLECVQDMDHENMFWYRQDPGLGLRLIYFSYDVKMKEKGDIPEGYSVSREKKERFSLILESASTNQTSMYLCASSRTGGGRTEAFFGQGTRLTVV.

V usage is TRBV5-1 and J usage is TRBJ1-6; possibly TRBD1 for D (5 bases). V was cut by 2 bases and J by 5 bases, with 14 bases left in between. The germline V gene encodes CDR1 SGHRS and CDR2 YFSETQ. This CDR3 contains 16 residues. The CDR3 DNA is TGCGCCAGCAGCTTAAATTCAGGGTCGGATAATTCACCCCTCCACTTT. Its translation: CASSLNSGSDNSPLHF.

J is TRBJ1-6 and V is TRBV15; tentative D call: TRBD1 (5 bases). This CDR3 is 13 amino acids long. Trimming pared 2 bases from V and 17 bases from J, leaving 16 bases between. In germline, CDR1 is LNHNV, CDR2 YYDKDF (reference sequence). In nucleotides, the CDR3 is TGTGCCACCAGCAGATCAACCGGGACGCCGGTCCACTTT. This encodes CATSRSTGTPVHF.

The J gene is TRBJ1-2, the V gene TRBV7-8, with TRBD1 as a possible D gene (6 bases). The CDR3 totals 14 residues. CDR1 SGHVS and CDR2 FQNEAQ come from the germline V gene. V shed 1 base and J shed 6 bases, with 12 bases lying between them. CDR3 region: CASSLGSGENGYTF. CDR3 nucleotides: TGTGCCAGCAGCTTAGGGTCAGGGGAGAATGGCTACACCTTC.